This entry lists 20 T cell receptor beta chains sequenced from one sample in a study of T cells in Graves' hyperthyroidism and ophthalmopathy. From RNA transcripts, TCR beta CDR3 regions were amplified. HTBI primers were used for first-round RT-PCR of the TCR CDR3. MiXCR was run by TCRdb on the multiplex PCR reads, yielding one entry per CDR3 protein. The repertoire holds hundreds of thousands of distinct CDR3 sequences, with roughly 40% as singletons. Sequences were obtained from blood. The receptors here all came from a man aged 18-30 years with Graves' hyperthyroidism.

The rearrangement links TRBV5-6 to TRBJ2-1; TRBD2 is a possible D gene (6 bases). The ends were cut back, 2 bases at V and 7 bases at J, with 16 bases in the middle. The CDR3 is 15 residues long. Germline V lookup: CDR1 SGHDT, CDR2 YYEEEE. CDR3 DNA sequence: TGTGCCAGCAGCTTAGTTCCGGGAGTCACGAATGAGCAGTTCTTC. It is translated as CASSLVPGVTNEQFF.

This clonotype was seen many times. The CDR3 here is CAITGAGNTEAFF. CDR3 nucleotides: TGTGCCATCACAGGGGCCGGGAACACTGAAGCTTTCTTT. This chain joins TRBV10-3 and TRBJ1-1; D perhaps matches TRBD1 (6 bases). V lost 7 bases and J lost 1, with 10 bases in between. The CDR3 runs 13 residues. The germline V gene has CDR1 ENHRY and CDR2 SYGVKD.

The V and J genes are TRBV25-1 and TRBJ1-2, with 7 bases that match TRBD1. V shed 6 bases, J shed 3 bases, and the junction held 7 bases outside the gene matches. Germline CDR1 and CDR2: MGHDK and SYGVNS. The CDR3 is 14 residues long. The CDR3 nucleotides read TGTGCCAGCAGGAAAAGGGGGCTAGACTATGGCTACACCTTC. It encodes CASRKRGLDYGYTF.

V usage is TRBV5-1 and J usage is TRBJ2-6; possible D gene TRBD1, 5 bases. The V end was cut by 3 bases, the J end by 4 bases, with 11 bases between. CDR3 length: 15 amino acids. Germline CDR1 reads SGHRS; CDR2 reads YFSETQ. The CDR3 sequence: CASSSQRTGANVLTF. CDR3 DNA: TGCGCCAGCAGCTCCCAGAGGACAGGGGCCAACGTCCTGACTTTC.

This clonotype occurred once. V usage is TRBV15 and J usage is TRBJ2-6; D not resolved. Germline-derived CDR1 and CDR2 are LNHNV and YYDKDF (reference sequence). Trimming left V 0 bases short and J 4 bases short, with 4 bases between. This CDR3 is built from 14 residues. CDR3 DNA sequence: TGTGCCACCAGCAGAGATCAGGGGGCCAACGTCCTGACTTTC. Translating it yields CATSRDQGANVLTF.

This clonotype appeared many times. The chain combines TRBV9 with TRBJ2-2; D gene uncertain. The CDR3 runs 11 residues. The V end lost 0 bases, the J end lost 7 bases, and 1 base lay between the germline ends. The germline V gene encodes CDR1 SGDLS and CDR2 YYNGEE. CDR3 nucleotide sequence: TGTGCCAGCAGCGTAGGCGGGGAGCTGTTTTTT. Protein product: CASSVGGELFF.

This sequence joins TRBV7-8 and TRBJ2-7; D tentatively fits TRBD1 or TRBD2 (5 bases each). The CDR3 contains 13 residues. V dropped 5 bases and J dropped 6 bases, with 14 bases sitting between them. CDR1 SGHVS and CDR2 FQNEAQ come from the germline V gene. This CDR3 reads CASSPGSGPEQYF. The CDR3 DNA reads as TGTGCCAGCAGCCCAGGGTCGGGGCCCGAGCAGTACTTC. Full variable domain (remainder filled in from reference TRBV7-8 and TRBJ2-7): GAGVSQSPRYKVAKRGQDVALRCDPISGHVSLFWYQQALGQGPEFLTYFQNEAQLDKSGLPSDRFFAERPEGSVSTLKIQRTQQEDSAVYLCASSPGSGPEQYFGPGTRLTVT.

This clonotype was seen at least ten times. J is TRBJ1-2 and V is TRBV9; no firm D call. The germline V and J ends were trimmed by 0 bases and 2 bases, with 11 bases remaining between them. Germline V gene sequence: CDR1 SGDLS, CDR2 YYNGEE. The CDR3 is 15 amino acids. CDR3 sequence (DNA): TGTGCCAGCAGCGTAGACCAGGACTACAACTATGGCTACACCTTC. It specifies CASSVDQDYNYGYTF.

The chain uses TRBV7-9 and TRBJ2-7, with 10 nucleotides matching TRBD2. The CDR3 runs 17 residues. Germline values: CDR1 SEHNR, CDR2 FQNEAQ (reference sequence). With V trimmed by 5 bases and J by 0 bases, 10 bases remained unmatched. The chain's CDR3 is CASSQDLAGGRSYEQYF. Here the CDR3 DNA reads TGTGCCAGCAGCCAGGATTTAGCGGGAGGTCGCTCCTACGAGCAGTACTTC.

This chain links TRBV20-1 with TRBJ2-7; TRBD1 aligns across 10 bases. Germline values: CDR1 DFQATT, CDR2 SNEGSKA (reference sequence). The length of the CDR3 is 14 residues. J was trimmed by 7 bases and V by 5 bases; bases with no gene match: 11. CDR3 nucleotide sequence: TGCAGTGCTGACAAGACAGGGGGCACCGGGGAGCAGTACTTC. It codes for CSADKTGGTGEQYF.

The V gene is TRBV6-1, the J gene TRBJ2-2; D possibly corresponds to TRBD2 (6 bases). V lost 6 bases, J lost 4 bases, and 12 bases lay in between. Per germline, CDR1 MNHNS and CDR2 SASEGT. The CDR3 spans 14 residues. The DNA for the CDR3 is TGTGCCAGCAGACGGGACTGGGGCACCGGGGAGCTGTTTTTT. Protein sequence: CASRRDWGTGELFF.

V is TRBV11-2 and J is TRBJ2-2, with D unresolved. V shed 2 bases and J shed 10 bases, with 8 bases lying between them. Germline V gene sequence: CDR1 SGHAT, CDR2 FQNNGV. This CDR3 region has 12 residues. The CDR3 is CASSLNRLELFF. DNA of the CDR3: TGTGCCAGCAGCTTAAACCGGTTGGAGCTGTTTTTT.

The CDR3 loop reads CASSGRQGNSPLHF. Here the CDR3 DNA reads TGTGCCAGCAGTGGTCGACAGGGGAATTCACCCCTCCACTTT. The gene calls are TRBV2 and TRBJ1-6, with TRBD1 identical over 8 bases. The CDR3 sequence is 14 residues long. Trimming took 4 bases from V and 7 from J; bases not matched to a gene: 3. Germline CDR1 is SNHLY and CDR2 is FYNNEI.

With respect to this clonotype: A much larger clone differs from this one at a single base, so this may be a read error. This chain connects TRBV10-3 to TRBJ2-5; TRBD2 aligns across 7 bases. The CDR3 extends over 16 amino acids. CDR1 ENHRY and CDR2 SYGVKD come from the germline V gene. The ends lost 2 bases at V and 3 bases at J; junction bases unmatched: 9. DNA for the CDR3: TGTGCCATCAGTGAGCCTTTGGCTAGCGGAAAAGAGACCCAGTACTTC. Translation gives CAISEPLASGKETQYF.

The table lists this clonotype with a few counts. The V and J genes are TRBV7-2 and TRBJ1-1, with D hard to call. The CDR3 totals 14 residues. Germline V lookup: CDR1 SGHTA, CDR2 FQGNSA. The V and J ends lost 5 bases and 7 bases respectively, with 17 bases between them. As DNA, the CDR3 is TGTGCCAGCAGCCAAGATGTTCCTGCGGTTGAAGCTTTCTTT. Its translation is CASSQDVPAVEAFF.

V is TRBV19 and J is TRBJ1-2; 7 bases fit TRBD1. J gave up 1 base and V 6 bases, and 8 bases lay outside the gene matches. Germline V gene sequence: CDR1 LNHDA, CDR2 SQIVND (reference sequence). The CDR3 extends over 15 amino acids. The CDR3 DNA reads as TGTGCCAGTAGCCCTAAGACAGGGCTTAACTATGGCTACACCTTC. Translated: CASSPKTGLNYGYTF.

This chain joins TRBV20-1 and TRBJ2-7, with 7 bases matching TRBD2. Germline V gives CDR1 DFQATT, CDR2 SNEGSKA (reference sequence). There are 15 residues in the CDR3. The trim removed 1 base at V and 0 bases at J, leaving 6 bases unmatched. Here the CDR3 DNA reads TGCAGTGCTAGAGGAGGGTGGGGGGGCTCCTACGAGCAGTACTTC. Translated: CSARGGWGGSYEQYF.

This clonotype has at least ten counts. V gene TRBV7-8 combines with J gene TRBJ1-1; TRBD1 might be the D (6 bases). V was shortened by 4 bases and J by 5 bases, with 11 bases between the two germline ends. Germline V gene lookup returns CDR1 SGHVS and CDR2 FQNEAQ. The CDR3 runs 13 residues. The CDR3 loop reads CASSYLQGTEAFF. The CDR3 DNA is TGTGCCAGCAGCTACCTACAGGGAACTGAAGCTTTCTTT. Variable domain in full (rest from reference TRBV7-8 and TRBJ1-1): GAGVSQSPRYKVAKRGQDVALRCDPISGHVSLFWYQQALGQGPEFLTYFQNEAQLDKSGLPSDRFFAERPEGSVSTLKIQRTQQEDSAVYLCASSYLQGTEAFFGQGTRLTVV.

As for this clonotype: This clone may be a read error of a much larger clone one base away. The V call is TRBV20-1, the J call TRBJ2-7; 7 bases line up with TRBD1. Germline V lookup: CDR1 DFQATT, CDR2 SNEGSKA (reference sequence). This CDR3 is built from 13 residues. For the CDR3, the DNA is TGCAGTGCGATCCGGGACAGTACCTACGACCAGTACTTC. Protein: CSAIRDSTYDQYF.

This clonotype showed up just once. The CDR3 DNA reads as TGCGCCAGCAGTGAGTCCGGACAGGGGCAGTACTTC. Protein: CASSESGQGQYF. The V call is TRBV10-2, the J call TRBJ2-7, with TRBD1 matching 8 bases. Germline CDR1 is WSHSY and CDR2 is SAAADI. The CDR3 has 12 residues. V dropped 0 bases and J dropped 9; count of bases not matched to a gene: 1.